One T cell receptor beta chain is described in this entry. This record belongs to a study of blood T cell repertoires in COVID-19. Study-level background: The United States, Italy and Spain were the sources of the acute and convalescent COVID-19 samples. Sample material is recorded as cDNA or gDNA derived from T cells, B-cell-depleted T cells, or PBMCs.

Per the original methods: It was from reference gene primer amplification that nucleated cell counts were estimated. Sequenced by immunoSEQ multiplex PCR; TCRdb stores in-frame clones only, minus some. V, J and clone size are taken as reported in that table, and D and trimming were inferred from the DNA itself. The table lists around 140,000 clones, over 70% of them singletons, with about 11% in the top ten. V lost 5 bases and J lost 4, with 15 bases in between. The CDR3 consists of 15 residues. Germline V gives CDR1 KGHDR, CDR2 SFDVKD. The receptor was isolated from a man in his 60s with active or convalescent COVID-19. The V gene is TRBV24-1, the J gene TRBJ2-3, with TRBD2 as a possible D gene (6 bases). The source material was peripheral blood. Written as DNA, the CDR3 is TGTGCCACCAGTGGCTGGACGGGAGCGGCAGATACGCAGTATTTT. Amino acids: CATSGWTGAADTQYF.